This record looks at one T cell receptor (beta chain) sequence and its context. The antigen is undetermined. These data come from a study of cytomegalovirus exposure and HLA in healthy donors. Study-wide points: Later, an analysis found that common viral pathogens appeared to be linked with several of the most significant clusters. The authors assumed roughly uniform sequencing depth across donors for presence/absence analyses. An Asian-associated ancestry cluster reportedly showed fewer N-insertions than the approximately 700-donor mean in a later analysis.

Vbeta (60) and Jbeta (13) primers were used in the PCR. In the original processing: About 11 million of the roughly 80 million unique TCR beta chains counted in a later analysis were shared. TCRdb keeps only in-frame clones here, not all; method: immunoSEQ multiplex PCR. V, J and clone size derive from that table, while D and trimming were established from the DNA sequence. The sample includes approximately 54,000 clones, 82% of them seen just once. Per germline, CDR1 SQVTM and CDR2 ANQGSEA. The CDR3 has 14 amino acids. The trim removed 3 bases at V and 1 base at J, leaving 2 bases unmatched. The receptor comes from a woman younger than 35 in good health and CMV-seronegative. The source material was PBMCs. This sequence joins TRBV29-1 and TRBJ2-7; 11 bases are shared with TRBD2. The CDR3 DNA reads TGCAGCGTTGACGGGACTAGCGGTTCCTACGAGCAGTACTTC. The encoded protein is CSVDGTSGSYEQYF.